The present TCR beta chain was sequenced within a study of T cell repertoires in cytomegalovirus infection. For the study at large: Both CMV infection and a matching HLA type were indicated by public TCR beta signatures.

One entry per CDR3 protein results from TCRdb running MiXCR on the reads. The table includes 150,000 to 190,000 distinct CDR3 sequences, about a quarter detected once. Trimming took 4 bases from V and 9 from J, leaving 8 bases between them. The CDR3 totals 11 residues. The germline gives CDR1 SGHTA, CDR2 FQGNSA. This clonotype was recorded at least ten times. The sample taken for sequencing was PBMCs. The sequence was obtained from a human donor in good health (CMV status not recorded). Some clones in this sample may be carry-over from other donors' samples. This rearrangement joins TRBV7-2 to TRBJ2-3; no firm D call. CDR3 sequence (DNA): TGTGCCAGCAGCTCGCTTAGCACGCAGTATTTT. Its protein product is CASSSLSTQYF. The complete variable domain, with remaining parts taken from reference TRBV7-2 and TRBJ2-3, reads GAGVSQSPSNKVTEKGKDVELRCDPISGHTALYWYRQSLGQGLEFLIYFQGNSAPDKSGLPSDRFSAERTGGSVSTLTIQRTQQEDSAVYLCASSSLSTQYFGPGTRLTVL.